This T cell receptor (beta chain) was found in a study of shared clonotypes between healthy human individuals. V lost 0 bases and J 4 bases, leaving 13 bases between the germline ends. Germline values: CDR1 SGHRS, CDR2 YFSETQ. This CDR3 has 15 residues. TCRdb's copy holds only in-frame clones and misses some; the assay was immunoSEQ multiplex PCR. The table records some 550,000 clones, around 97% of them present only once. Overall study findings and caveats: Owing to a small donor count, the genetic and exposure-history diversity represented was limited.

With regard to this clone: Its target is not known.

From CD4+ cells came CD45RA+ naive and CD45RA-negative memory subsets. This clonotype originated in a woman in her thirties in good health. The specimen sequenced was naive CD4+ T cells sorted from blood. Specified subset: CD45RA+ positively selected. This chain connects TRBV5-1 to TRBJ1-2; D gene uncertain. CDR3: CASSLEGRLSYGYTF. In nucleotides, the CDR3 is TGCGCCAGCAGCTTGGAAGGCCGGTTGAGCTATGGCTACACCTTC.